The rows below give T cell receptor beta chains drawn from one sample of a study of blood T cell repertoires in COVID-19. Libraries were prepared by immunoSEQ multiplex PCR; TCRdb keeps only in-frame clonotypes and omits some of them. The data show fewer than 80,000 clones, just under 80% seen once. Source material: peripheral blood. These receptors were taken from a human donor in a cohort sampled during active COVID-19. Each CDR3 is given with its conserved first and last residue. The D gene is left open where the match is weak. The listing skips clone size in some rows; elsewhere it reads once, few, many or a size class.

D: NA
J: TRBJ1-3
V: TRBV7-2
size: NA
CDR3: CASSLTPYSGNTIYF
DNA: TGTGCCAGCAGCTTGACACCTTACTCTGGAAACACCATATATTTT

D: TRBD2
J: TRBJ2-3
V: TRBV5-4
size: once
CDR3: CASSWGGMGTDTQYF
DNA: TGTGCCAGCAGCTGGGGGGGAATGGGCACAGATACGCAGTATTTT

D: NA
J: TRBJ2-2
V: TRBV7-9
size: NA
CDR3: CASSWGRGTGELFF
DNA: TGTGCCAGCAGCTGGGGACGGGGGACCGGGGAGCTGTTTTTT

D: NA
J: TRBJ1-1
V: TRBV7-3
size: NA
CDR3: CASSLSSGTEAFF
DNA: TGTGCCAGCAGCTTATCGTCGGGAACTGAAGCTTTCTTT

D: TRBD1
J: TRBJ2-7
V: TRBV28
size: NA
CDR3: CASSPRAGGPSFNEQYF
DNA: TGTGCCAGCAGCCCACGGGCAGGGGGACCTTCTTTCAACGAGCAGTACTTC

D: TRBD1
J: TRBJ1-1
V: TRBV5-4
size: NA
CDR3: CASSPAGGRNTEAFF
DNA: TGTGCCAGCAGCCCCGCAGGGGGGAGGAACACTGAAGCTTTCTTT

D: NA
J: TRBJ1-1
V: TRBV6-6
size: few
CDR3: CASSPEVGNTEAFF
DNA: TGTGCCAGCAGCCCCGAGGTGGGGAACACTGAAGCTTTCTTT

D: NA
J: TRBJ2-3
V: TRBV4-1
size: NA
CDR3: CASSQDRGYYNTDTQYF
DNA: TGCGCCAGCAGCCAAGATCGGGGGTATTATAACACAGATACGCAGTATTTT

D: NA
J: TRBJ1-1
V: TRBV5-5
size: few
CDR3: CASSFYRENTEAFF
DNA: TGTGCCAGCAGCTTTTACAGGGAGAACACTGAAGCTTTCTTT

D: TRBD2
J: TRBJ2-1
V: TRBV24-1
size: NA
CDR3: CATSAGGASGSNNEQFF
DNA: TGTGCCACCAGTGCCGGAGGGGCTAGCGGGTCAAACAATGAGCAGTTCTTC

D: NA
J: TRBJ1-1
V: TRBV19
size: NA
CDR3: CASSFGTGSAFF
DNA: TGTGCCAGTAGTTTCGGAACAGGGTCAGCTTTCTTT

D: NA
J: TRBJ2-7
V: TRBV15
size: NA
CDR3: CATSRDTGGGEQYF
DNA: TGTGCCACCAGCAGAGACACAGGGGGGGGCGAGCAGTACTTC

D: NA
J: TRBJ2-1
V: TRBV3-1/TRBV3-2
size: NA
CDR3: CASSQDGVVLGFYEQFF
DNA: TGTGCCAGCAGCCAAGATGGGGTAGTACTAGGGTTCTATGAGCAGTTCTTC

D: TRBD1
J: TRBJ1-5
V: TRBV30
size: NA
CDR3: CAWSGDRESAPQHF
DNA: TGTGCCTGGAGTGGGGACAGGGAAAGTGCGCCCCAGCATTTT

D: NA
J: TRBJ1-2
V: TRBV2
size: NA
CDR3: CASSRARAGGYTF
DNA: TGTGCCAGCAGTCGTGCCAGGGCGGGAGGCTACACCTTC

D: TRBD1
J: TRBJ2-5
V: TRBV9
size: NA
CDR3: CASSLRDRAFGTQYF
DNA: TGTGCCAGCAGCCTCAGAGACAGGGCCTTCGGGACCCAGTACTTC